This note documents a single TCR beta chain sequence. Antigen unknown. There are 15 residues in the CDR3. The ends lost 3 bases at V and 12 bases at J; junction bases unmatched: 15. CDR1 and CDR2 from the germline V gene are SQVTM and ANQGSEA. For approximately eleven days, some 9.7 x 10^4 sorted CD4+ cells grew with T cell-depleted PBMCs and CEF. Using immunoSEQ multiplex PCR, the repertoire was profiled, and TCRdb retains in-frame clones only, with some absent. The sample yields 35,000 to 40,000 clones, 82% seen once. The sample is drawn from a study of CD4 T cells in relation to SARS-CoV-2 and coronaviruses. Whole-study context: ViraFEST: approximately 10-day antigen culture of PBMCs, then TCR beta CDR3 sequencing.

The sequenced sample was naive CD4+ T cells from PBMCs, cultured in vitro. This sample's subset: naive CD4+ T cells isolated by negative enrichment. This chain connects TRBV29-1 to TRBJ2-1; TRBD2 matches at 9 bases. The source of this sequence is an adult with COVID-19. This CDR3 reads CSVDPGLAGFVRQFF. The CDR3 DNA follows: TGCAGCGTTGATCCAGGGCTAGCGGGATTCGTCCGGCAGTTCTTC.